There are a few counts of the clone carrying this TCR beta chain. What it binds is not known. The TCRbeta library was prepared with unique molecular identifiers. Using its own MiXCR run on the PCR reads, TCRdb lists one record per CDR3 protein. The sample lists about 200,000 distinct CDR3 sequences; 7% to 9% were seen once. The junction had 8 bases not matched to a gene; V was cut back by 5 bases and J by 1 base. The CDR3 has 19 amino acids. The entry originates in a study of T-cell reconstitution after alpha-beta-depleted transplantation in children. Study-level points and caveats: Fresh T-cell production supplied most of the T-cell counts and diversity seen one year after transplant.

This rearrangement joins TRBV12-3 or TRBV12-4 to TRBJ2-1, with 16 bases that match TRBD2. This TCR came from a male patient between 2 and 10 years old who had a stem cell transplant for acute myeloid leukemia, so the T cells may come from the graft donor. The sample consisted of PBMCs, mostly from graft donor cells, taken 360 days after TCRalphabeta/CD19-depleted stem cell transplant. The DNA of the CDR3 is TGTGCCAGCAGTCCCTGGGGGACTAGCGGGGGGGGTTCCTACAATGAGCAGTTCTTC. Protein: CASSPWGTSGGGSYNEQFF.